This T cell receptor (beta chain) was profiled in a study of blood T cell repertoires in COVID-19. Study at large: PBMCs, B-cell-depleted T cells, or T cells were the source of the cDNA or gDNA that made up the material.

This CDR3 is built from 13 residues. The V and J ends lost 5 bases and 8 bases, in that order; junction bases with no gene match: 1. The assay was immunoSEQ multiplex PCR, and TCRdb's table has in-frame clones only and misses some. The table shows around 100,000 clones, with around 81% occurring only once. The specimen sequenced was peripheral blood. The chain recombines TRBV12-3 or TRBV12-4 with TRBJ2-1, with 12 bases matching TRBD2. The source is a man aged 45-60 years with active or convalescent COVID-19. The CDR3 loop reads CASSRLAGDEQFF. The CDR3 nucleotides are TGTGCCAGCAGTAGACTAGCGGGAGATGAGCAGTTCTTC.